This T cell receptor beta chain was captured by sequencing in a study of PD-1 blockade in classical Hodgkin lymphoma (dated by TCRdb to about 2020). About the investigation overall: Nivolumab dosing was 3 mg/kg intravenously every 2 weeks, continuing until either disease progression or unacceptable toxicity. The study used TCR beta sequencing and CyTOF to define a peripheral blood immune signature of response to PD-1 blockade in classical Hodgkin lymphoma. What the study reported, not specific to this receptor: Among trial patients, those achieving complete response had baseline diversity similar to that of newly diagnosed patients, while diversity was significantly lower in partial responders and progressors. Baseline TCR diversity was reported as lower in newly diagnosed patients than in healthy donors, and lower still in relapsed/refractory patients. Lower diversity was seen in patients whose nivolumab began less than 1 year after ASCT, and these patients were left out of later analyses so that immune reconstitution would not confound the results. CD4+ but not CD8+ TCR diversity rose significantly by C4D1 (p=0.0027 vs p=0.16), most apparent in complete responders (p=0.02). The study covered only a single clinical trial cohort, and the causes of the repertoire differences, possibly disease activity or prior therapy, were still not defined.

Sample time point, as interpreted from the label and publication: cycle 4 day 1 (C4D1), after 6 weeks of nivolumab. Every trial patient had relapsed following autologous stem cell transplantation, and prior brentuximab vedotin exposure was what differed among cohorts A, B and C. The trial cohort included 50 to 70 patients with relapsed/refractory classical Hodgkin lymphoma, and each patient had a best overall response of complete response, partial response or progressive disease. Trial patients were treated with single-agent nivolumab in the multi-cohort phase II CheckMate 205 trial. An independent review committee assessed best overall response by applying the 2007 International Working Group response criteria. Trial PBMCs were collected immediately before nivolumab initiation (C1D1) and during therapy at cycle 2 day 1 and cycle 4 day 1. Peripheral blood was collected in 8 mL Vacutainer Cell Preparation Tubes, from which PBMCs were isolated by centrifugation and then cryopreserved.

Genomic DNA was extracted with the Qiagen DNeasy kit from unsorted PBMCs and from negatively selected CD4+ and CD8+ fractions. TCR beta CDR3 regions were amplified by immunoSEQ multiplex PCR using primers annealing to V and J segments. Amplification bias was minimized using a synthetic immune receptor repertoire, and residual bias was removed computationally after sequencing. On the authors' methods: Custom Python scripts were used to quantify repertoire diversity as the Shannon entropy index. Unsorted, CD4+ and CD8+ repertoires were analyzed separately, except in combined analyses where CD4+ and CD8+ sequences were merged in silico. A clone was considered expanded if an increase in frequency of at least 2-fold after treatment relative to C1D1 was found, and a pseudocount of 0.5 was applied to clones undetected at baseline. Singleton clones were defined as clones with 0 or 1 copy at C1D1, and non-singleton clones were defined as clones with 2 or more copies. By matching protein sequences in sorted samples from the same patient, clones expanded in unsorted samples were annotated as CD4+, CD8+ or unknown. Wilcoxon tests were applied to paired samples to test diversity changes from C1D1 to C4D1. What TCRdb holds here is the immuneACCESS table cut down to in-frame rearrangements. Part of the clones is not present; checked against another copy, under half of the missing clones reflect an unresolved V gene, and the others are unexplained. D and trimming come from the DNA, and the V and J calls and clone size come from that table. The sample table shows about 41,000 clones, and 55% to 70% are seen once. In total, the top ten clones hold approximately 2.4% of the sample.

This clone showed up just a few times. The antigen this receptor binds is unknown. It has no much larger one-base neighbor in the sample; base qualities were not kept. The CDR3 holds 11 amino acids from the cysteine to the phenylalanine. Only the CDR3 portion is preserved as DNA: 33 bases, with reading frame beginning at the first base. V is cut back by 6 bases and J by 13 bases, with 5 bases in the junction unmatched. Based on the germline V gene (reference sequence), the CDR1 and CDR2 sequences are MNHEY and SMNVEV. This material consisted of peripheral blood mononuclear cells (PBMCs), taken before the fourth cycle of nivolumab. The sequence derives from a human donor with classical Hodgkin lymphoma. The chain links TRBV27 with TRBJ2-1; TRBD2 agrees with 8 junctional bases. The CDR3 protein is CASRTGGSQFF. The bases read TGTGCCAGCAGAACGGGGGGGAGCCAGTTCTTC.